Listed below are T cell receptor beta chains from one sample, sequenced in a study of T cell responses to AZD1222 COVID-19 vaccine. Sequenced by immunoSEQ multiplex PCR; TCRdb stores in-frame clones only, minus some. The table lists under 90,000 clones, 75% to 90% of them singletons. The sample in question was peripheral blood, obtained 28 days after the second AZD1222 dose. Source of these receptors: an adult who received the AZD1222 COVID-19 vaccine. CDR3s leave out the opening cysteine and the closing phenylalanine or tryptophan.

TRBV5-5 ASSLESQYGYT
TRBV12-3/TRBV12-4 ASSWTRGQGAF
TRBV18 ASSAGSWEQF
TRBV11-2 ASSLGVGPTYNEQF
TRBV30 AWSVTGHEQF
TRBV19 ASSLGQRNQPQH
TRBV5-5 ASSPDGTNNYGYT
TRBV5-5 ASSYDGRQSYGYT
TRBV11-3 ASSFSGVNEQF
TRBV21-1 ASSKVARDIIGETQY
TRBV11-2 ASSLPIAGQETQY
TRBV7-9 ASRTGTGELF
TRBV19 ASRERQALISGEKLF
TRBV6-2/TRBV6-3 ASSYSTGHGKGYSNQPQH
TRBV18 ASSLRNYGYT
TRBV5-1 ASSRREGGSGNTIY
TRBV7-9 ASSLGRGAEAF
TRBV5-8 ASNLQAWDTQY
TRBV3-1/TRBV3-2 ASSPLLTGEGENYGYT
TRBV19 ASSDGFKNIQY
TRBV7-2 ASSPVGGTQETQY
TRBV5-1 ASSMGGTGGNQPQH
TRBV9 ASSVGPSSGNTIY
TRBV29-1 SVGVQQETQY
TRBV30 AWTKDRGGNQPQH
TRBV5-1 ASSLGQIQETQY
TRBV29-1 SARLVESTGELF
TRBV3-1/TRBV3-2 ASGLRYNEQF
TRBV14 ASSHLTAYYGYT
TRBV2 ASSEIAALGYEQY
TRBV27 ASSLTGSSYNSPLH
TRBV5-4 ASSWGDRVNIQY
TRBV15 ATSRAGPNLEQF